This entry lists 20 T cell receptor beta chains sequenced from one sample in a study of human T cells and chemical hapten exposure (dated by TCRdb to the early 2020s). This specimen's treatment or condition label, per the study, means: therapeutic diphenylcyclopropenone sensitization with weekly scalp DPC. Library preparation attached unique molecular identifiers to individual cDNA molecules for quantitative, reproducible TCR counting. Clones were called with MiXCR by TCRdb after fastp trimmed the public reads at Q25, and only in-frame beta chains were retained. Entries are consolidated by CDR3 protein sequence, retaining the most common genes and DNA. This sample holds a few thousand distinct CDR3 sequences; around 40% were observed only once. Roughly 9.7% of the sample belongs to the ten largest clones. The source material was whole blood, sampled before DPC sensitization or 2, 6, or about 24 weeks after (not recorded which). The source of these receptors is an adult with alopecia areata. Some clones in this sample may be carry-over from other donors' samples. This table probably holds off-target reads from a library built for another chain.

The chain combines TRBV20-1 with TRBJ2-1; D uncertain. V was trimmed by 4 bases and J by 8 bases, leaving 18 bases between them. Germline CDR1 DFQATT, CDR2 SNEGSKA (reference sequence). This CDR3 region has 14 residues. This chain's CDR3 is CSAKGLYLPDEQFF. CDR3 DNA sequence: TGCAGTGCTAAGGGCCTATACCTCCCCGATGAGCAGTTCTTC.

V is TRBV3-1 and J is TRBJ2-1, with 14 bases aligning to TRBD2. The trim removed 1 base at V and 9 bases at J, leaving 2 bases unmatched. This CDR3 comprises 15 residues. Germline V gene data show CDR1 as LGHDT and CDR2 as YNNKEL (reference sequence). This chain's CDR3 is CASSQGLAGGGEQFF. CDR3 nucleotide sequence: TGTGCCAGCAGCCAAGGACTAGCGGGAGGGGGTGAGCAGTTCTTC.

This chain links TRBV20-1 with TRBJ2-2; 8 bases map to TRBD2. The germline gives CDR1 DFQATT, CDR2 SNEGSKA (reference sequence). V lost 0 bases, J lost 5 bases, and 8 bases stayed unmatched. The CDR3 contains 16 residues. The CDR3 reads CSARDFGRAGTGELFF. The CDR3 DNA follows: TGCAGTGCTAGAGATTTCGGGAGGGCCGGTACCGGGGAGCTGTTTTTT.

V gene TRBV30 combines with J gene TRBJ2-7; unclear D gene. Germline-derived CDR1 and CDR2 are GTSNPN and SVGIG (reference sequence). This CDR3 is built from 11 residues. Trimming took 1 base from V and 3 from J, leaving 4 bases between them. The CDR3 region has the DNA TGTGCCTGGAGTGCCTACTACGAGCAGTACTTC. It specifies CAWSAYYEQYF.

The chain uses TRBV28 and TRBJ2-7, with a weak D call TRBD1 (5 bases). There are 15 residues in the CDR3. Germline V gene data show CDR1 as MDHEN and CDR2 as SYDVKM. V was trimmed by 3 bases and J by 0 bases, leaving 12 bases between them. Here the CDR3 reads CASSLGLSVSYEQYF. In DNA, the CDR3 is TGTGCCAGCAGTTTGGGGCTTTCTGTCTCCTACGAGCAGTACTTC. Based on the CDR3 plus reference TRBV28 and TRBJ2-7, the full variable domain is DVKVTQSSRYLVKRTGEKVFLECVQDMDHENMFWYRQDPGLGLRLIYFSYDVKMKEKGDIPEGYSVSREKKERFSLILESASTNQTSMYLCASSLGLSVSYEQYFGPGTRLTVT.

The gene calls are TRBV20-1 and TRBJ2-7; TRBD2 is a possible D gene (6 bases). The germline V gene has CDR1 DFQATT and CDR2 SNEGSKA (reference sequence). The length of the CDR3 is 16 residues. V was cut by 7 bases and J by 1 base, with 23 bases left in between. CDR3 amino acids: CSGQGPGDLTSYEQYF. The CDR3 coding sequence is TGCAGTGGCCAGGGCCCGGGGGACTTGACATCCTACGAGCAGTACTTC.

The rearrangement uses TRBV7-6 and TRBJ2-3; either TRBD1 or TRBD2 may fit D (5 bases each). The CDR3 totals 16 residues. CDR1 is SGHVS and CDR2 is FNYEAQ in the germline V gene. Trimming left V 3 bases short and J 5 bases short, with 18 bases between. CDR3 in amino acids: CASSLAGTPREDTQYF. For the CDR3, the DNA is TGTGCCAGCAGCTTGGCCGGGACCCCTAGGGAAGATACGCAGTATTTT. Together with reference TRBV7-6 and TRBJ2-3, the CDR3 gives the full variable domain: GAGVSQSPRYKVTKRGQDVALRCDPISGHVSLYWYRQALGQGPEFLTYFNYEAQQDKSGLPNDRFSAERPEGSISTLTIQRTEQRDSAMYRCASSLAGTPREDTQYFGPGTRLTVL.

This clonotype was observed a few times. The rearrangement uses TRBV3-1 and TRBJ2-3; 9 bases align to TRBD2. CDR1 LGHDT and CDR2 YNNKEL come from the germline V gene (reference sequence). This CDR3 is built from 18 residues. V lost 0 bases, J lost 5 bases, and 12 bases stayed unmatched. CDR3: CASSQEYRIAGVQDTQYF. In DNA form, the CDR3 reads TGTGCCAGCAGCCAAGAGTACAGAATAGCGGGAGTCCAAGATACGCAGTATTTT.

This clonotype appeared a few times. V usage is TRBV7-2 and J usage is TRBJ2-3; D is uncertain. Per the germline V gene, CDR1 is SGHTA and CDR2 is FQGNSA. The CDR3 runs to 14 residues. V lost 2 bases and J 2 bases, leaving 8 bases between the germline ends. CDR3 in amino acids: CASSLYTNTDTQYF. In DNA, the CDR3 is TGTGCCAGCAGCTTATACACCAACACAGATACGCAGTATTTT. The full variable domain, completed using reference TRBV7-2 and TRBJ2-3, is GAGVSQSPSNKVTEKGKDVELRCDPISGHTALYWYRQSLGQGLEFLIYFQGNSAPDKSGLPSDRFSAERTGGSVSTLTIQRTQQEDSAVYLCASSLYTNTDTQYFGPGTRLTVL.

The chain uses TRBV10-3 and TRBJ2-7, with D unresolved. Trimming removed 4 bases from V and 5 bases from J, with 9 bases in between. Germline V gene sequence: CDR1 ENHRY, CDR2 SYGVKD. CDR3 length: 12 residues. The CDR3 coding sequence is TGTGCCATCAGTGGTAGTTCCCACGAGCAGTACTTC. This encodes CAISGSSHEQYF.

The chain combines TRBV29-1 with TRBJ2-5; 9 nucleotides line up with TRBD1. CDR3 length: 13 amino acids. Germline V lookup: CDR1 SQVTM, CDR2 ANQGSEA. The V and J ends lost 3 bases and 5 bases, in that order; junction bases with no gene match: 4. The CDR3 here is CSVDNRGLETQYF. The CDR3 DNA follows: TGCAGCGTTGATAACAGGGGGCTGGAGACCCAGTACTTC.

The chain is built from TRBV5-4 and TRBJ1-1; D ambiguous. The germline V and J ends were trimmed by 2 bases and 0 bases, with 5 bases remaining between them. This CDR3 contains 13 residues. Germline CDR1 is SGHNT and CDR2 is YYREEE (reference sequence). CDR3 nucleotide sequence: TGTGCCAGCAGCTTATCGGTGAACACTGAAGCTTTCTTT. This sequence encodes CASSLSVNTEAFF.

The chain employs TRBV30 and TRBJ2-7; 7 positions agree with TRBD1. In germline, CDR1 is GTSNPN, CDR2 SVGIG (reference sequence). V gave up 2 bases and J gave up 0 bases; unmatched junction bases: 4. This CDR3 spans 14 amino acids. DNA of the CDR3: TGTGCCTGGAGTCTGGGACAGCCCTCCTACGAGCAGTACTTC. Its protein product is CAWSLGQPSYEQYF.

This clonotype was detected only a few times. The genes are TRBV6-5 and TRBJ2-3; D is perhaps TRBD1 or TRBD2 (5 bases each). The CDR3 contains 13 residues. Trimming shortened V by 6 bases and J by 0 bases, and 7 bases separated the two germline ends. In germline, CDR1 is MNHEY, CDR2 SVGAGI. The CDR3: CASRRDSTDTQYF. The CDR3 DNA follows: TGTGCCAGCAGAAGGGACAGCACAGATACGCAGTATTTT.

By proportion, this clonotype is hyperexpanded. The CDR3 DNA follows: TGCAGCGTTGGAACTAGCGGGAACTACGAGCAGTACTTC. It encodes CSVGTSGNYEQYF. The V call is TRBV29-1, the J call TRBJ2-7; 10 nucleotides line up with TRBD2. With V trimmed by 4 bases and J by 3 bases, 3 bases remained unmatched. CDR1 and CDR2 from the germline V gene are SQVTM and ANQGSEA. The length of the CDR3 is 13 residues.

This clonotype occurred a few times. The chain links TRBV19 to TRBJ2-3; 10 positions agree with TRBD1. The CDR3 runs to 16 residues. Trimming cost V 5 bases and J 3 bases; bases outside gene matches: 8. Germline V gene data show CDR1 as LNHDA and CDR2 as SQIVND (reference sequence). CDR3 DNA sequence: TGTGCCAGTAGTCATGACAGGGGGCAGGGAACAGATACGCAGTATTTT. It is translated as CASSHDRGQGTDTQYF.

This clonotype was counted only a few times. The rearrangement joins TRBV7-7 to TRBJ2-5; D unresolved. Looked up from germline, CDR1 is SSHAT and CDR2 is FNYEAQ (reference sequence). The CDR3 sequence is 13 residues long. V lost 5 bases and J lost 0, with 7 bases in between. Written as DNA, the CDR3 is TGTGCCAGCAGCCCCGGGTACCAAGAGACCCAGTACTTC. Protein product: CASSPGYQETQYF.

This clonotype was seen more than once but under ten times. This rearrangement joins TRBV7-6 to TRBJ2-7; 7 positions match TRBD1. Trimming removed 3 bases from V and 7 bases from J; junction bases left unmatched: 9. CDR3 length equals 14 residues. Germline V CDR1 and CDR2: SGHVS, FNYEAQ. CDR3 loop: CASSFTDRDGEQYF. The CDR3, as DNA: TGTGCCAGCAGCTTTACAGACAGGGATGGGGAGCAGTACTTC.

The V call is TRBV25-1, the J call TRBJ2-3, with a tentative D call TRBD2 (6 bases). The CDR3 loop spans 13 amino acids. The V end was cut by 10 bases, the J end by 3 bases, with 14 bases between. Germline V lookup: CDR1 MGHDK, CDR2 SYGVNS. The CDR3 DNA follows: TGTGCCATCCGCTTGGAGGGGACAGATACGCAGTATTTT. Translated: CAIRLEGTDTQYF.

The CDR3: CSVRLAGKNTGELFF. CDR3 nucleotides: TGCAGCGTCCGACTAGCGGGAAAGAACACCGGGGAGCTGTTTTTT. The chain employs TRBV29-1 and TRBJ2-2; 11 nucleotides match TRBD2. V shed 6 bases, J shed 1 base, and the junction held 4 bases outside the gene matches. There are 15 residues in the CDR3. From germline, CDR1 is SQVTM and CDR2 ANQGSEA.